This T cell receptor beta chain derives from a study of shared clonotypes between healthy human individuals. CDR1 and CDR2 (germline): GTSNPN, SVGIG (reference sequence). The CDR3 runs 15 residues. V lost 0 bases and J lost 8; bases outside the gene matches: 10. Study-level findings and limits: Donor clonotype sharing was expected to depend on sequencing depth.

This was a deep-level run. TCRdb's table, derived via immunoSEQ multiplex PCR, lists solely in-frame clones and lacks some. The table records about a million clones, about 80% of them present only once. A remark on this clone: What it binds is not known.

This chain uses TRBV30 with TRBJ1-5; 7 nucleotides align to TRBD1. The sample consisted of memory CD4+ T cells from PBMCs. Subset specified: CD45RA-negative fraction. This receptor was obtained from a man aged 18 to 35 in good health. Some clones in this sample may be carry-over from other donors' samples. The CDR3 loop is CAWSVQGSESEPQHF. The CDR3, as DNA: TGTGCCTGGAGTGTACAGGGGTCGGAGTCGGAGCCCCAGCATTTT.